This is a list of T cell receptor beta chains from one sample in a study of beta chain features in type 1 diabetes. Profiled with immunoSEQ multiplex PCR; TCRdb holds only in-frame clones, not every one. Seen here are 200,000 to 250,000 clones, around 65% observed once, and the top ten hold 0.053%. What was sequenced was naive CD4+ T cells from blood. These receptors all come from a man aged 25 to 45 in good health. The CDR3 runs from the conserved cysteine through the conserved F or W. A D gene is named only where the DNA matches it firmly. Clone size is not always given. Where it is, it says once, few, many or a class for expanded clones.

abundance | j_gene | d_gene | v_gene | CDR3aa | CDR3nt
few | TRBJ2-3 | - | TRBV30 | CAWDPGATNTQYF | TGTGCCTGGGACCCGGGGGCTACTAATACGCAGTATTTT
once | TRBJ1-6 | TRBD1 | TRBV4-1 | CASSQGNPAGGGSPLHF | TGCGCCAGCAGCCAAGGAAATCCGGCAGGGGGAGGCTCACCCCTCCACTTT
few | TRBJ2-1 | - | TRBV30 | CAWSVLPPEQFF | TGTGCCTGGAGTGTACTACCCCCTGAGCAGTTCTTC
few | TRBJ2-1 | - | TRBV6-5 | CASMAGSTTQEQFF | TGTGCCAGCATGGCGGGGAGCACTACCCAGGAGCAGTTCTTC
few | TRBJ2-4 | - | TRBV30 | CAWSSGRAASKNIQYF | TGTGCCTGGAGTTCGGGGCGGGCGGCTTCCAAAAACATTCAGTACTTC
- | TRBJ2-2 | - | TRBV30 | CAWSAQGAGELFF | TGTGCCTGGAGTGCGCAGGGAGCCGGGGAGCTGTTTTTT
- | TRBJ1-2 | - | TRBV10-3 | CANREGFFGYTF | TGTGCCAACCGAGAGGGGTTTTTTGGCTACACCTTC
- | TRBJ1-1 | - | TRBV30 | CAWSGQADTEAFF | TGTGCCTGGAGTGGGCAGGCTGACACTGAAGCTTTCTTT
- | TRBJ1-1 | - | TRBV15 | CATSRISSEAFF | TGTGCCACCAGCAGGATTTCCAGTGAAGCTTTCTTT
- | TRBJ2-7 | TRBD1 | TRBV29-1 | CSVVPGTGGREQYF | TGCAGCGTTGTCCCCGGGACAGGGGGCCGCGAGCAGTACTTC
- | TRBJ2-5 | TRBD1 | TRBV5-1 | CASRNHDRGSETQYF | TGCGCCAGCAGGAACCATGACAGGGGCTCAGAGACCCAGTACTTC
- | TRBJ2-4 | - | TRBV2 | CASSGDLQGWGIQYF | TGTGCCAGCAGTGGGGACCTCCAGGGTTGGGGCATTCAGTACTTC
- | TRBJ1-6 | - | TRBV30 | CAWRSAPGSPLHF | TGTGCCTGGAGGTCAGCCCCCGGATCACCCCTCCACTTT
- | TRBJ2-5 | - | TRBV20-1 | CSARRGETQYF | TGCAGTGCTAGGCGGGGAGAGACCCAGTACTTC
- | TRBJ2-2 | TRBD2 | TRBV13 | CASSYSGLALTGELFF | TGTGCCAGCAGCTACTCGGGACTAGCCCTCACCGGGGAGCTGTTTTTT
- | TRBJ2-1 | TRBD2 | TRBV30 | CASLAGKGSKQFF | TGTGCCTCCCTAGCGGGAAAGGGTTCGAAGCAGTTCTTC
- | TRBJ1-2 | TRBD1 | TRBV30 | CAWSPTGDYGYTF | TGTGCCTGGAGTCCGACAGGGGACTATGGCTACACCTTC
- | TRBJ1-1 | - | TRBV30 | CAWKQGMNTEAFF | TGTGCCTGGAAACAAGGAATGAACACTGAAGCTTTCTTT
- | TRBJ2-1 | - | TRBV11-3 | CASSLDSYNEQFF | TGTGCCAGCAGCTTAGACAGCTACAATGAGCAGTTCTTC
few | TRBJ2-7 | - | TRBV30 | CAWSKPRSYEQYF | TGTGCCTGGAGTAAACCACGCTCCTACGAGCAGTACTTC
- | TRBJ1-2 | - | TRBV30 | CAWSVLGVGGYTF | TGTGCCTGGAGTGTACTGGGGGTAGGTGGCTACACCTTC
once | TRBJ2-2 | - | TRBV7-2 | CASSSYTGELFF | TGTGCCAGCAGCTCTTACACCGGGGAGCTGTTTTTT